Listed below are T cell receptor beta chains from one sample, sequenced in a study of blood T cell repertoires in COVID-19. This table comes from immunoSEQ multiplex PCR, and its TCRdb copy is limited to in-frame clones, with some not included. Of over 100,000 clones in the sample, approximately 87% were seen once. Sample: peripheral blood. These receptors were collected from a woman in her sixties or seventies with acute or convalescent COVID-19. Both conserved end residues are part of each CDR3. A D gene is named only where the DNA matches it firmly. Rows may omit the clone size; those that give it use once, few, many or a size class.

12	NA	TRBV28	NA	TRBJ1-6	TGTGCCAGTCGAGTCACGGATTCACCCCTCCACTTT	CASRVTDSPLHF
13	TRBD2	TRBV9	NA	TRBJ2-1	TGTGCCAGCAGTCCAGGACTAGCGGGAGTAGGGTTCTTC	CASSPGLAGVGFF
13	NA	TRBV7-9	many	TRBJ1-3	TGTGCCAGCAGCGCCCGCAGGGGAAACACCATATATTTT	CASSARRGNTIYF
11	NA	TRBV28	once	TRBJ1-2	TGTGCCAGCAGTCCAGGGGTTGGCTACACCTTC	CASSPGVGYTF
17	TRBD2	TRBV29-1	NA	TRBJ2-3	TGCAGCGTATCTCCCTTACTTAGTGGCGGGAGTACAGATACGCAGTATTTT	CSVSPLLSGGSTDTQYF
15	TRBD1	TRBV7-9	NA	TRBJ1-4	TGTGCCAGCAGCCTGACATCCGGGACAGCCGAAAAACTGTTTTTT	CASSLTSGTAEKLFF
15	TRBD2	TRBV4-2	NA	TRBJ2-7	TGTGCCAGCAGCCCGGGCTCGGGGGGATCCTACGAGCAGTACTTC	CASSPGSGGSYEQYF
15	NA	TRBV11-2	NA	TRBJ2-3	TGTGCCAGCAGCTGGACCGGAGGTATCACAGATACGCAGTATTTT	CASSWTGGITDTQYF
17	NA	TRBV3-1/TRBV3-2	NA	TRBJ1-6	TGTGCCAGCAGCCAAACGCCTGGGAGATACGGGGGGTCACCCCTCCACTTT	CASSQTPGRYGGSPLHF
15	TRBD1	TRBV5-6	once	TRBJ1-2	TGTGCCAGCAGCCTTCAACAAGGACAGGGAAGGGGCTACACCTTC	CASSLQQGQGRGYTF
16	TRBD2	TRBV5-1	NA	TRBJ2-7	TGCGCCAGCAGCTTGGGGACTAGCGGGCCTACCTACGAGCAGTACTTC	CASSLGTSGPTYEQYF
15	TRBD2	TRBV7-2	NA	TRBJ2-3	TGTGCCAGCAGGGCAGGTAGCGGGAGGGCCGGCACGCAGTATTTT	CASRAGSGRAGTQYF
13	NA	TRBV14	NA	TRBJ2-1	TGTGCCAGCAAGAGAGAGTCCTACAATGAGCAGTTCTTC	CASKRESYNEQFF
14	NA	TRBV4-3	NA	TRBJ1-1	TGCGCCAGCAGCCAAGAGGGAGGGTACACTGAAGCTTTCTTT	CASSQEGGYTEAFF
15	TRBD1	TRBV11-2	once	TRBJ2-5	TGTGCCAGCAGCTTCACGACAGGGTTGGGAGAGACCCAGTACTTC	CASSFTTGLGETQYF
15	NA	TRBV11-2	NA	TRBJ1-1	TGTGCCAGCAGCGTACATACAGGGTTGAACACTGAAGCTTTCTTT	CASSVHTGLNTEAFF
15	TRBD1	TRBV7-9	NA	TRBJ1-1	TGTGCCAGCAGCTTTTCCGGGAAGACAGGGGCTGAAGCTTTCTTT	CASSFSGKTGAEAFF
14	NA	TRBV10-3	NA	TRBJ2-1	TGTGCCATCAGTTCTGAGGCGATCTACAATGAGCAGTTCTTC	CAISSEAIYNEQFF
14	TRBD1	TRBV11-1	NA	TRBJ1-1	TGTGCCAGCAGCTTGAGACAGGGGTTCACTGAAGCTTTCTTT	CASSLRQGFTEAFF
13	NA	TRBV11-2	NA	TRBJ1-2	TGTGCCAGCAGCTTAGATCCGGCGGAGGGCTACACCTTC	CASSLDPAEGYTF